The present TCR beta chain was sequenced within a study of OX40 agonist ivuxolimab in advanced cancers. Study-level points and caveats: Within 6 weeks, CD4+ and CD8+ blood T cells expanded clonally at 0.1 to 3.0 mg/kg.

The sample holds a few counts of this clone. The antigen remains unidentified. Here immunoSEQ multiplex PCR was the method, and the copy in TCRdb shows in-frame clones only, minus some. The sample consists of approximately 84,000 clones, more than 80% of them appearing once. This TCR was sampled from an adult with an advanced solid tumor such as melanoma, head and neck, liver or kidney cancer. Sequencing used CD4+ or CD8+ T cells sorted from blood, obtained in a trial of the OX40 agonist ivuxolimab.

CDR3 residues: CASSPRGSTEGEQYF. Written as DNA, the CDR3 is TGTGCCAGCTCACCTCGAGGGTCCACCGAAGGGGAGCAGTACTTC. This rearrangement joins TRBV18 to TRBJ2-7; possible D gene TRBD2, 5 bases. There are 15 residues in the CDR3. The germline CDR1 and CDR2 sequences are KGHSH and LQKENI. V lost 3 bases, J lost 7 bases, and 19 bases lay in between.